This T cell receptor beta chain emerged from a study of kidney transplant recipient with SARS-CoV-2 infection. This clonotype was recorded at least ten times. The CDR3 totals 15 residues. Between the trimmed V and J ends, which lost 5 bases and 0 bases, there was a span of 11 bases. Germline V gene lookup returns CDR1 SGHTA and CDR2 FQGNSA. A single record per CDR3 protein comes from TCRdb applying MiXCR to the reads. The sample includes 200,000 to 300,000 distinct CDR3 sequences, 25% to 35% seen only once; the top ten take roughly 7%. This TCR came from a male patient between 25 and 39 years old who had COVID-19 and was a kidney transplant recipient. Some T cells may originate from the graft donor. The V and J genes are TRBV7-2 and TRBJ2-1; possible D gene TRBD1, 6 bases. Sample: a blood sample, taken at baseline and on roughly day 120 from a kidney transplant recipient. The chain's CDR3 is CASSTTGLSYNEQFF. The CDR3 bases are TGTGCCAGCAGCACGACAGGTCTCTCCTACAATGAGCAGTTCTTC.